This T cell receptor (beta chain) was sequenced for a study of blood T cell repertoires in COVID-19. Study-wide context: Researchers got acute and convalescent COVID-19 samples from the United States, Italy and Spain.

In the study's own analysis: Estimated nucleated cell counts came from reference gene primer amplification. Profiling relied on immunoSEQ multiplex PCR, and the TCRdb table lists in-frame clones only, not all of them. Clone size and V and J calls were adopted from that table, with D and trimming inferred from the DNA. The sample yields around 90,000 clones, about 81% seen once. As regards this clone: Other DNA sequences of this sample code for an identical CDR3.

The CDR3 is 12 residues long. Germline loops: CDR1 SGHNT, CDR2 YYREEE (reference sequence). The trim removed 4 bases at V and 2 bases at J, leaving 0 bases unmatched. What was sequenced was peripheral blood. The clonotype comes from a human donor in a cohort sampled during active COVID-19. The gene calls are TRBV5-4 and TRBJ2-7, with 7 bases aligning to TRBD1. In DNA form, the CDR3 reads TGTGCCAGCAGCGACAGGGCCTACGAGCAGTACTTC. The encoded protein is CASSDRAYEQYF.